This is a list of T cell receptor beta chains from one sample in a study of vaccination and CD4 T cells after COVID-19. TCRdb itself ran the PCR reads through MiXCR, one entry per CDR3 protein. Of 4,000 to 5,000 distinct CDR3 sequences in the sample, roughly 66% are singletons; the top ten hold just over 35%. No cognate antigen is known for these TCRs. Sequencing used CD4+ T cells from blood, cultured in vitro. Source of these receptors: a human donor in good health. Both conserved end residues are part of each CDR3. A D gene is named only where the DNA matches it firmly. A row's size may be missing; if present it is once, few, many or a size class.

j_call: TRBJ2-2
clone_size: NA
d_call: TRBD2
v_call: TRBV5-4
cdr3_nt: TGTGCCAGCAGCTTGGGCCAGCGGGAGGGCGGGGAGCTGTTTTTT
cdr3_aa: CASSLGQREGGELFF

j_call: TRBJ2-2
clone_size: NA
d_call: TRBD1
v_call: TRBV6-4
cdr3_nt: TGTGCCAGCAGTGCCTTGACAGGGATGACCTCTTACGCCGGGGAGCTGTTTTTT
cdr3_aa: CASSALTGMTSYAGELFF

j_call: TRBJ2-3
clone_size: NA
d_call: NA
v_call: TRBV11-2
cdr3_nt: TGTGCCAGCAGCAGACTAGTGAGGTCAGATACGCAGTATTTT
cdr3_aa: CASSRLVRSDTQYF

j_call: TRBJ1-6
clone_size: NA
d_call: NA
v_call: TRBV4-3
cdr3_nt: TGCGCCAGCAGCCAATACCTGAGATCAGTTTCACCCCTCCACTTT
cdr3_aa: CASSQYLRSVSPLHF

j_call: TRBJ1-1
clone_size: NA
d_call: TRBD1
v_call: TRBV6-5
cdr3_nt: TGTGCCAGCAGTTACGCTACAGGGGTGAACACTGAAGCTTTCTTT
cdr3_aa: CASSYATGVNTEAFF

j_call: TRBJ2-3
clone_size: NA
d_call: TRBD1
v_call: TRBV6-2/TRBV6-3
cdr3_nt: TGTGCCAGCAGCCCGACAGGGGCAAGCACAGATACGCAGTATTTT
cdr3_aa: CASSPTGASTDTQYF

j_call: TRBJ1-2
clone_size: NA
d_call: TRBD1
v_call: TRBV19
cdr3_nt: TGTGCCAGTACAGGACAGGCGTTCGGCTATGGCTACACCTTC
cdr3_aa: CASTGQAFGYGYTF

j_call: TRBJ2-7
clone_size: NA
d_call: NA
v_call: TRBV2
cdr3_nt: TGTGCCAGCAGTGAAGGCCCCGGACGGTCCTACGAGCAGTACTTC
cdr3_aa: CASSEGPGRSYEQYF

j_call: TRBJ1-5
clone_size: NA
d_call: NA
v_call: TRBV6-5
cdr3_nt: TGTGCCAGCAGTTACGGGAGGGGCCCCAATCAGCCCCAGCATTTT
cdr3_aa: CASSYGRGPNQPQHF

j_call: TRBJ1-5
clone_size: NA
d_call: NA
v_call: TRBV20-1
cdr3_nt: TGCAGTGCTAGTAGAACATCCCATCAGCCCCAGCATTTT
cdr3_aa: CSASRTSHQPQHF

j_call: TRBJ2-5
clone_size: NA
d_call: NA
v_call: TRBV20-1
cdr3_nt: TGCAGTGCTCCGAGGGCAGGCTCTAATCAAGAGACCCAGTACTTC
cdr3_aa: CSAPRAGSNQETQYF

j_call: TRBJ2-3
clone_size: few
d_call: NA
v_call: TRBV19
cdr3_nt: TGTGCCAGTACCTTAAGCGGAGTTAGCACAGATACGCAGTATTTT
cdr3_aa: CASTLSGVSTDTQYF

j_call: TRBJ2-5
clone_size: NA
d_call: TRBD2
v_call: TRBV20-1
cdr3_nt: TGCAGTGCTCTAACTAGCGGGAGGCCCCAAGAGACCCAGTACTTC
cdr3_aa: CSALTSGRPQETQYF

j_call: TRBJ1-1
clone_size: once
d_call: NA
v_call: TRBV19
cdr3_nt: TGTGCCAGTAGCCGAAGCCGGGTGGACACTGAAGCTTTCTTT
cdr3_aa: CASSRSRVDTEAFF

j_call: TRBJ1-1
clone_size: NA
d_call: NA
v_call: TRBV5-4
cdr3_nt: TGTGCCAGCAGCTTGGTTTCGGCGGGTGCGTACGAAGCTTTCTTT
cdr3_aa: CASSLVSAGAYEAFF

j_call: TRBJ1-2
clone_size: NA
d_call: NA
v_call: TRBV24-1
cdr3_nt: TGTGCCACCAGTGATCCCACCGCCGTTGGGGATATGAGTGGCTACACCTTC
cdr3_aa: CATSDPTAVGDMSGYTF

j_call: TRBJ2-5
clone_size: few
d_call: NA
v_call: TRBV6-1
cdr3_nt: TGTGCCAGCATGGTGTCCAGGGGAGAGACCCAGTACTTC
cdr3_aa: CASMVSRGETQYF

j_call: TRBJ1-1
clone_size: NA
d_call: NA
v_call: TRBV12-3/TRBV12-4
cdr3_nt: TGTGCCAGCAGCATGCGTACTGAAGCTTTCTTT
cdr3_aa: CASSMRTEAFF

j_call: TRBJ1-6
clone_size: NA
d_call: NA
v_call: TRBV6-1
cdr3_nt: TGTGCCAGCAGGGACAGCACTAGCTCCTATAATTCACCCCTCCACTTT
cdr3_aa: CASRDSTSSYNSPLHF

j_call: TRBJ1-1
clone_size: NA
d_call: TRBD1
v_call: TRBV10-3
cdr3_nt: TGTGCCATCAGGTCAGGGACAGGGGAATTCATGAACACTGAAGCTTTCTTT
cdr3_aa: CAIRSGTGEFMNTEAFF

j_call: TRBJ2-5
clone_size: NA
d_call: NA
v_call: TRBV7-2
cdr3_nt: TGTGCCAGCAGCCCAAACGGGGGCGCAGAGACCCAGTACTTC
cdr3_aa: CASSPNGGAETQYF

j_call: TRBJ1-1
clone_size: NA
d_call: NA
v_call: TRBV20-1
cdr3_nt: TGCAGTGGGGTAAGGCCGGCGAACACTGAAGCTTTCTTT
cdr3_aa: CSGVRPANTEAFF

j_call: TRBJ1-5
clone_size: few
d_call: NA
v_call: TRBV27
cdr3_nt: TGTGCCAGCAGCCCCCTCCAGGGGAGTCAGCCCCAGCATTTT
cdr3_aa: CASSPLQGSQPQHF

j_call: TRBJ1-6
clone_size: once
d_call: NA
v_call: TRBV10-3
cdr3_nt: TGTGCCATCAGTGAGGGGGGACGCTCCTATAATTCACCCCTCCACTTT
cdr3_aa: CAISEGGRSYNSPLHF

j_call: TRBJ2-3
clone_size: NA
d_call: TRBD2
v_call: TRBV29-1
cdr3_nt: TGCAGCGTCGAGGAGAGACTAGCGGGGAACACAGATACGCAGTATTTT
cdr3_aa: CSVEERLAGNTDTQYF

j_call: TRBJ1-5
clone_size: few
d_call: NA
v_call: TRBV10-3
cdr3_nt: TGTGCCATCAGTGGCGGGGTTAGCAATCAGCCCCAGCATTTT
cdr3_aa: CAISGGVSNQPQHF

j_call: TRBJ1-5
clone_size: NA
d_call: NA
v_call: TRBV6-1
cdr3_nt: TGTGCCAGCAGTGAATCTCACAGGGTAAGGCAGCCCCAGCATTTT
cdr3_aa: CASSESHRVRQPQHF

j_call: TRBJ1-1
clone_size: NA
d_call: NA
v_call: TRBV19
cdr3_nt: TGTGCCAGTAGGTTCGGACACAACACTGAAGCTTTCTTT
cdr3_aa: CASRFGHNTEAFF

j_call: TRBJ2-1
clone_size: NA
d_call: TRBD1
v_call: TRBV10-1
cdr3_nt: TGCGCCAGCAGCGACCAATTGGACAGGGCTACCTACAATGAGCAGTTCTTC
cdr3_aa: CASSDQLDRATYNEQFF

j_call: TRBJ2-3
clone_size: NA
d_call: NA
v_call: TRBV27
cdr3_nt: TGTGCCAGCAGTTTATTAGTGGCGGCAAGCACAGATACGCAGTATTTT
cdr3_aa: CASSLLVAASTDTQYF

j_call: TRBJ1-1
clone_size: few
d_call: TRBD1
v_call: TRBV12-3/TRBV12-4
cdr3_nt: TGTGCCAGCAGAACGACAGGGGTCACTGAAGCTTTCTTT
cdr3_aa: CASRTTGVTEAFF

j_call: TRBJ2-3
clone_size: NA
d_call: TRBD2
v_call: TRBV7-2
cdr3_nt: TGTGCCAGCAGCTGGACTAGCGCAGGCACAGATACGCAGTATTTT
cdr3_aa: CASSWTSAGTDTQYF

j_call: TRBJ2-5
clone_size: NA
d_call: TRBD1
v_call: TRBV7-2
cdr3_nt: TGTGCCAGCAGCTCTTTCCGGGACAGGGGCCAGACCCAGTACTTC
cdr3_aa: CASSSFRDRGQTQYF

j_call: TRBJ1-2
clone_size: large
d_call: NA
v_call: TRBV6-1
cdr3_nt: TGTGCCAGCATAGGGGTGGGAGGCTACACCTTC
cdr3_aa: CASIGVGGYTF

j_call: TRBJ1-2
clone_size: NA
d_call: TRBD1
v_call: TRBV7-8
cdr3_nt: TGTGCCAGCAGCTTAGGACAGGGGTCCTACTATGGCTACACCTTC
cdr3_aa: CASSLGQGSYYGYTF

j_call: TRBJ2-5
clone_size: few
d_call: NA
v_call: TRBV20-1
cdr3_nt: TGCAGTGCTAGACCTGGGAGCCCGGGAGAGACCCAGTACTTC
cdr3_aa: CSARPGSPGETQYF

j_call: TRBJ1-1
clone_size: NA
d_call: TRBD1
v_call: TRBV7-9
cdr3_nt: TGTGCCAGCAGCTTAGGGGACAGGGGGTATTACACTGAAGCTTTCTTT
cdr3_aa: CASSLGDRGYYTEAFF

j_call: TRBJ2-3
clone_size: NA
d_call: TRBD2
v_call: TRBV7-6
cdr3_nt: TGTGCCAGCAGCTTAGGCTCTAGCGGGCACACAGATACGCAGTATTTT
cdr3_aa: CASSLGSSGHTDTQYF

j_call: TRBJ2-5
clone_size: NA
d_call: NA
v_call: TRBV12-3/TRBV12-4
cdr3_nt: TGTGCCAGCAGTCCCGGACCGGGGACCCAGTACTTC
cdr3_aa: CASSPGPGTQYF

j_call: TRBJ1-1
clone_size: NA
d_call: NA
v_call: TRBV19
cdr3_nt: TGTGCCAGTAGTATAGTCGGGGGGGACACTGAAGCTTTCTTT
cdr3_aa: CASSIVGGDTEAFF

j_call: TRBJ1-1
clone_size: NA
d_call: NA
v_call: TRBV27
cdr3_nt: TGTGCCAGCAGTTTATTGGGTCAGAACACTGAAGCTTTCTTT
cdr3_aa: CASSLLGQNTEAFF

j_call: TRBJ2-6
clone_size: NA
d_call: TRBD2
v_call: TRBV20-1
cdr3_nt: TGCAGTGCGGCCCGCGGGAGGGGGCAATACTCTGGGGCCAACGTCCTGACTTTC
cdr3_aa: CSAARGRGQYSGANVLTF

j_call: TRBJ2-3
clone_size: NA
d_call: TRBD2
v_call: TRBV24-1
cdr3_nt: TGTGCCACCAGTGACTCCTCCTGGGTAGCGGGAGACACAGATACGCAGTATTTT
cdr3_aa: CATSDSSWVAGDTDTQYF

j_call: TRBJ1-2
clone_size: NA
d_call: NA
v_call: TRBV12-3/TRBV12-4
cdr3_nt: TGTGCCAGCAGTTTTGGGTTTGGCTACACCTTC
cdr3_aa: CASSFGFGYTF

j_call: TRBJ1-1
clone_size: NA
d_call: TRBD1
v_call: TRBV19
cdr3_nt: TGTGCCAGTAGTATTAAGCAGGGGGTGACTGAAGCTTTCTTT
cdr3_aa: CASSIKQGVTEAFF

j_call: TRBJ2-3
clone_size: NA
d_call: TRBD1
v_call: TRBV6-2/TRBV6-3
cdr3_nt: TGTGCCAGCAGTTACTCCGCCCTTCTATCGACAGGGTACACAGATACGCAGTATTTT
cdr3_aa: CASSYSALLSTGYTDTQYF

j_call: TRBJ1-2
clone_size: NA
d_call: NA
v_call: TRBV6-1
cdr3_nt: TGTGCCAGCAGGGGTGAAAGGGGGGCCAACTATGGCTACACCTTC
cdr3_aa: CASRGERGANYGYTF

j_call: TRBJ1-1
clone_size: once
d_call: NA
v_call: TRBV25-1
cdr3_nt: TGTGCCAGCCTTGAGGCAGGGCGCGGCGCTTTCTTT
cdr3_aa: CASLEAGRGAFF

j_call: TRBJ1-6
clone_size: NA
d_call: TRBD1
v_call: TRBV6-1
cdr3_nt: TGTGCCAGCAGCCTGGACAGGGCCTCCTATAATTCACCCCTCCACTTT
cdr3_aa: CASSLDRASYNSPLHF

j_call: TRBJ2-3
clone_size: NA
d_call: NA
v_call: TRBV15
cdr3_nt: TGTGCCACCAGCAGAGAAGTAGTTCGAACAGATACGCAGTATTTT
cdr3_aa: CATSREVVRTDTQYF

j_call: TRBJ2-7
clone_size: NA
d_call: NA
v_call: TRBV21-1
cdr3_nt: TGTGCCAGCAGCAGACGACTAGCGGGGGCTAACTACGAGCAGTACTTC
cdr3_aa: CASSRRLAGANYEQYF

j_call: TRBJ1-1
clone_size: NA
d_call: NA
v_call: TRBV10-1
cdr3_nt: TGCGCCAGCAGCGAAATCGACCCACTGAGAGGAGCTTTCTTT
cdr3_aa: CASSEIDPLRGAFF

j_call: TRBJ1-6
clone_size: NA
d_call: TRBD1
v_call: TRBV30
cdr3_nt: TGTGCCTGGAGGCCCCGGGACAGCCTTAATTCACCCCTCCACTTT
cdr3_aa: CAWRPRDSLNSPLHF

j_call: TRBJ1-3
clone_size: NA
d_call: TRBD1
v_call: TRBV2
cdr3_nt: TGTGCCAGCCGCCCCCGAGACAGGGGGCCAAACACCATATATTTT
cdr3_aa: CASRPRDRGPNTIYF

j_call: TRBJ2-7
clone_size: NA
d_call: NA
v_call: TRBV4-1
cdr3_nt: TGCGCCAGCAGCCAAGATATACCGCCCTCCGAGCAGTACTTC
cdr3_aa: CASSQDIPPSEQYF

j_call: TRBJ2-7
clone_size: once
d_call: NA
v_call: TRBV6-1
cdr3_nt: TGTGCCAGCAGACCCGGCGGGGGCGGTGACGAGCAGTACTTC
cdr3_aa: CASRPGGGGDEQYF

j_call: TRBJ1-5
clone_size: NA
d_call: NA
v_call: TRBV6-2/TRBV6-3
cdr3_nt: TGTGCCAGCAGGCGACAGTCCATCAATCAGCCCCAGCATTTT
cdr3_aa: CASRRQSINQPQHF